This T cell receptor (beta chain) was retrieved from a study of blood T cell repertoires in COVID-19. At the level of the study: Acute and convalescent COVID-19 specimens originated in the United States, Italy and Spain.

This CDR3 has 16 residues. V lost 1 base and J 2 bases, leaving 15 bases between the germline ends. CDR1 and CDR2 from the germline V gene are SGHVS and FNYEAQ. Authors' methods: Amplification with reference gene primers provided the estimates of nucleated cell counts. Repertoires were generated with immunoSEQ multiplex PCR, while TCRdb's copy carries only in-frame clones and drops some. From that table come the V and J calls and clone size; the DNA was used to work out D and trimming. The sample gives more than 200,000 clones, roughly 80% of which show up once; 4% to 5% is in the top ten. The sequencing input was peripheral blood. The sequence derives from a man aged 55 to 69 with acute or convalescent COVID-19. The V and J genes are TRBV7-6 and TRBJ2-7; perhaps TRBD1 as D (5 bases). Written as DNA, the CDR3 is TGTGCCAGCAGCTTAGGGAATGGGGCAGGGACCTACGAGCAGTACTTC. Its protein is CASSLGNGAGTYEQYF.